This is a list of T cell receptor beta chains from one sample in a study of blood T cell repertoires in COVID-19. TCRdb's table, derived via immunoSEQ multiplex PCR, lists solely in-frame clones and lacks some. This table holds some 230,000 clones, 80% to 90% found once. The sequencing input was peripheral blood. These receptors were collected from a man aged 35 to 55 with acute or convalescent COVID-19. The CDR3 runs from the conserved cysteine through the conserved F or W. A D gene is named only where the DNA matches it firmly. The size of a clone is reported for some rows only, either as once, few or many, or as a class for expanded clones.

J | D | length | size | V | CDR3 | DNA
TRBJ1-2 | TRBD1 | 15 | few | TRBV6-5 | CASFSETGGFYGYTF | TGTGCCAGCTTTTCCGAGACAGGGGGCTTCTATGGCTACACCTTC
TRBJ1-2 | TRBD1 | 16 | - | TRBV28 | CASSPHGTGSDYGYTF | TGTGCCAGCAGTCCCCACGGGACAGGGTCGGACTATGGCTACACCTTC
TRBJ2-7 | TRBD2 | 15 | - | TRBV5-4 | CASSMTSGALREQYF | TGTGCCAGCAGCATGACTAGCGGGGCCCTACGGGAGCAGTACTTC
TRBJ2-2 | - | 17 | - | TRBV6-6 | CASSQPVQVHATGELFF | TGTGCCAGCAGTCAACCGGTACAGGTCCACGCCACCGGGGAGCTGTTTTTT
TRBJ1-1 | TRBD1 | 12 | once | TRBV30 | CAWDTGGSRSLF | TGTGCCTGGGACACAGGGGGCTCTCGGTCCCTCTTT
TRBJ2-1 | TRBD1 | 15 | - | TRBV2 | CASRRPGTDYNEQFF | TGTGCCAGCCGTAGGCCCGGGACAGATTACAATGAGCAGTTCTTC
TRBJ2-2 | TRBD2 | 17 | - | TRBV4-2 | CASSHATSGANTGELFF | TGTGCCAGCAGCCACGCCACTAGCGGGGCGAACACCGGGGAGCTGTTTTTT
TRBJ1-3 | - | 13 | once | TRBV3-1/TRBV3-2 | CASRNGGGNTIYF | TGTGCCAGCAGAAATGGAGGAGGAAACACCATATATTTT
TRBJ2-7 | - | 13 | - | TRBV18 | CASSPGDSYEQYF | TGTGCCAGCTCACCAGGCGACAGCTACGAGCAGTACTTC
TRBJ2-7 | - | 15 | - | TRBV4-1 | CASGEGKYESYEQYF | TGCGCCAGCGGCGAGGGAAAGTACGAAAGCTACGAGCAGTACTTC
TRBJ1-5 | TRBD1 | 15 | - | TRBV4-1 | CASSLQTGDNQPQHF | TGCGCCAGCAGCTTACAAACAGGGGACAATCAGCCCCAGCATTTT
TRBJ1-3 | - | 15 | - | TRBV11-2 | CASSTGISSGNTIYF | TGTGCCAGCAGCACGGGTATAAGCTCTGGAAACACCATATATTTT
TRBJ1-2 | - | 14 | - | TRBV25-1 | CASSAGVGASGYTF | TGTGCCAGCAGTGCGGGGGTGGGAGCGTCTGGCTACACCTTC
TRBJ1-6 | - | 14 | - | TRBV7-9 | CASSLTAGDSPLHF | TGTGCCAGCAGCTTGACAGCAGGGGATTCACCCCTCCACTTT
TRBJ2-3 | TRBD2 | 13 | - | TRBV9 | CASAGGPTDTQYF | TGTGCCAGCGCGGGGGGACCTACAGATACGCAGTATTTT
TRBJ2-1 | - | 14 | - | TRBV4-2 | CATRGATHYNEQFF | TGTGCCACCCGGGGGGCTACTCACTACAATGAGCAGTTCTTC
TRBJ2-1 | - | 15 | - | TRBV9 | CASSVGVAYYNEQFF | TGTGCCAGCAGCGTAGGAGTAGCGTATTACAATGAGCAGTTCTTC
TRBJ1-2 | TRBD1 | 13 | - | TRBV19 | CASMGDRLGGYTF | TGTGCCAGTATGGGGGACAGGCTCGGTGGCTACACCTTC
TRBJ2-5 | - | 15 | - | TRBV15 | CATSRARASQETQYF | TGTGCCACCAGCAGAGCCCGCGCTAGCCAAGAGACCCAGTACTTC
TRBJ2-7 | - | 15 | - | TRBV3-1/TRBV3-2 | CASSQEGGRFYEQYF | TGTGCCAGCAGCCAGGAGGGGGGGCGCTTCTACGAGCAGTACTTC
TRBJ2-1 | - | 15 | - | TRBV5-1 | CASSLEADSYNEQFF | TGCGCCAGCAGCTTGGAAGCTGACTCCTACAATGAGCAGTTCTTC
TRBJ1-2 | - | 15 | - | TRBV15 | CATSRGGTETYGYTF | TGTGCCACCAGCAGAGGCGGGACGGAGACCTATGGCTACACCTTC
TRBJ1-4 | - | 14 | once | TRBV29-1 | CSVAWTATNEKLFF | TGCAGCGTCGCCTGGACAGCAACTAATGAAAAACTGTTTTTT
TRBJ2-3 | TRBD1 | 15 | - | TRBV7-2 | CASSSYRDREDTQYF | TGTGCCAGCAGCTCCTACCGGGACAGGGAAGATACGCAGTATTTT
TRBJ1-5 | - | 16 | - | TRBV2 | CASSEWGGTGNQPQHF | TGTGCCAGCAGTGAATGGGGAGGGACGGGCAATCAGCCCCAGCATTTT
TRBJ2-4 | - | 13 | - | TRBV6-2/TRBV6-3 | CASSYTTGWIQYF | TGTGCCAGCAGTTATACTACAGGATGGATTCAGTACTTC
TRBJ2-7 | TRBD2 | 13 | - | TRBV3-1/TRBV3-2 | CASSRREDYEQYF | TGTGCCAGCAGCCGCCGGGAGGACTACGAGCAGTACTTC
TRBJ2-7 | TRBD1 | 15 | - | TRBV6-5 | CASSRLRDRGNEQYF | TGTGCCAGCAGTCGACTCCGGGACAGGGGAAACGAGCAGTACTTC
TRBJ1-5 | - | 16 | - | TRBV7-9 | CASSLSGPQGNQPQHF | TGTGCCAGCAGCTTATCTGGCCCGCAGGGCAATCAGCCCCAGCATTTT
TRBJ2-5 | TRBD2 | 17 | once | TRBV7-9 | CASSTGTSGGDQETQYF | TGTGCCAGCAGCACTGGGACTAGCGGGGGGGACCAAGAGACCCAGTACTTC
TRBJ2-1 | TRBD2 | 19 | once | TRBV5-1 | CASSSPPGLAGGVYNEQFF | TGCGCCAGCAGTTCTCCTCCGGGACTAGCGGGGGGGGTATACAATGAGCAGTTCTTC
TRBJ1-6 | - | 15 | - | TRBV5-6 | CASSLVSGSSSPLHF | TGTGCCAGCAGCTTGGTTTCAGGATCCAGCTCACCCCTCCACTTT
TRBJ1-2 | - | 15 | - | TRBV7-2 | CASSEGPWTNYGYTF | TGTGCCAGCAGCGAAGGGCCGTGGACAAACTATGGCTACACCTTC
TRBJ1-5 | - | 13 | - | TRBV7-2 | CASSLRQGQPQHF | TGTGCCAGCAGCTTAAGGCAGGGACAGCCCCAGCATTTT
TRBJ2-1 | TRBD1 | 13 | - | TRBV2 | CASGDRVYNEQFF | TGTGCCAGCGGGGACAGGGTCTACAATGAGCAGTTCTTC
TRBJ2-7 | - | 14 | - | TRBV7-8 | CASSLAHTIYEQYF | TGTGCCAGCAGCTTAGCTCACACAATCTACGAGCAGTACTTC
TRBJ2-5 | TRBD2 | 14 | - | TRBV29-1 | CSVRMRGVRETQYF | TGCAGCGTTCGCATGCGGGGGGTCCGGGAGACCCAGTACTTC
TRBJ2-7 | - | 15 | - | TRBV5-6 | CASSFHDRSSYEQYF | TGTGCCAGCAGCTTCCATGACAGGAGCTCCTACGAGCAGTACTTC
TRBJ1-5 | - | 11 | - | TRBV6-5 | CASGQNQPQHF | TGTGCCAGCGGGCAGAATCAGCCCCAGCATTTT
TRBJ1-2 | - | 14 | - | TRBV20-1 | CSASGGEGGYGYTF | TGCAGTGCTAGTGGCGGGGAAGGAGGCTATGGCTACACCTTC
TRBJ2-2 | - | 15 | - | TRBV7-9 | CASSLIGLGPGELFF | TGTGCCAGCAGCTTAATTGGGCTGGGGCCCGGGGAGCTGTTTTTT
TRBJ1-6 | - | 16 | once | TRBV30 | CAWSPTQGVRNSPLHF | TGTGCCTGGAGCCCTACTCAGGGCGTCAGGAATTCACCCCTCCACTTT
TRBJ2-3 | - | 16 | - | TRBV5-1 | CASSLEGGAQADTQYF | TGCGCCAGCAGCTTGGAGGGGGGGGCCCAGGCAGATACGCAGTATTTT
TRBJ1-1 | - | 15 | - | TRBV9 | CASSVGSGMNTEAFF | TGTGCCAGCAGCGTAGGTTCAGGGATGAACACTGAAGCTTTCTTT